This entry features one T cell receptor (beta chain) sequence. These data belong to a study of blood T cell repertoires in COVID-19. As for the study in general: Spain, Italy and the United States supplied samples that represented acute and convalescent COVID-19.

The CDR3 has 15 residues. Germline-derived CDR1 and CDR2 are MGHRA and YSYEKL. Trimming removed 0 bases at V and 9 bases at J, with 12 bases between. Assay used: immunoSEQ multiplex PCR; TCRdb lists only in-frame clones, some missing. The table lists around 200,000 clones, 80% to 90% of them singletons. The chain joins TRBV4-1 to TRBJ1-6, with no clear D. The origin of this receptor is a woman aged 80 or older with acute or convalescent COVID-19. Sequenced: peripheral blood. The CDR3 sequence is CASSQDEGSGSPLHF. CDR3 nucleotides: TGCGCCAGCAGCCAAGATGAGGGAAGTGGTTCACCCCTCCACTTT.